A selection of T cell receptor beta chains follows, all from one sample in a study of CXCR3-negative and CXCR3-positive naive CD8 T cells. TCRdb processed the 5' RACE reads again and assigns one entry to each CDR3 protein, with no DNA. The specimen's table records over 100,000 distinct CDR3 sequences. The specimen sequenced was naive CXCR3- CD8+ T cells from blood. These receptors were collected from a human donor in good health. Some clones in this sample may be carry-over from other donors' samples. The CDR3 runs from the conserved cysteine through the conserved F or W.

15 TRBJ2-2 TRBV2 CASSVVPANTGELFF
14 TRBJ2-5 TRBV6-5 CASRSGDSQETQYF
16 TRBJ2-6 TRBV4-3 CASSTHQVSGANVLTF
16 TRBJ1-1 TRBV14 CASSQVEWGVNTEAFF
20 TRBJ2-1 TRBV6-2/TRBV6-3 CASSQPPWTSGGLAYNEQFF
13 TRBJ1-6 TRBV6-6 CASSFPQASPLHF
13 TRBJ2-3 TRBV5-5 CASSWRHTDTQYF
12 TRBJ1-2 TRBV29-1 CSVAGGPYGYTF
16 TRBJ2-1 TRBV7-6 CASTFSTGPYYNEQFF
14 TRBJ2-7 TRBV7-9 CASSPGTGSYEEYF
16 TRBJ2-5 TRBV29-1 CSVEDLSPGNGETQYF
15 TRBJ2-1 TRBV20-1 CSARPRYRSYNEQFF
12 TRBJ1-2 TRBV29-1 CSVEDAGGEAAF
16 TRBJ1-1 TRBV4-3 CASSQDGTGSGTEAFF
17 TRBJ2-1 TRBV29-1 CSVEDWFVTGGYNEQFF
12 TRBJ2-7 TRBV7-9 CASSLWGREQYF
15 TRBJ2-3 TRBV6-6 CASRALAGRPDTQYF
16 TRBJ2-7 TRBV30 CAWSVLVEGANYEQYF
14 TRBJ2-7 TRBV5-1 CASSLELGPSEQYF
18 TRBJ2-7 TRBV5-4 CASSLVVGAGKSSYEQYF
17 TRBJ2-7 TRBV28 CASNTGTGAGLHDEQYF
13 TRBJ1-2 TRBV5-5 CASSPDNPYGYTF
14 TRBJ1-5 TRBV20-1 CSARETGFNQPQHF
12 TRBJ2-7 TRBV24-1 CATSDPGQGWNF
15 TRBJ2-7 TRBV28 CASSGGWTGPYEQYF
16 TRBJ2-7 TRBV4-1 CASSRQAGTSEYEQYF